What follows are 26 T cell receptor beta chains derived from one specimen sequenced in a study of T cell responses to AZD1222 COVID-19 vaccine. Sequenced by immunoSEQ multiplex PCR; TCRdb stores in-frame clones only, minus some. This sample yields 120,000 or so clones, of which about nine tenths are seen a single time; 7.2% belongs to the top ten. The sample here was peripheral blood, taken on day 0 of AZD1222 vaccination. Every receptor here comes from an adult in good health.

As for this clone: Additional DNA sequences in this sample encode the identical CDR3. The chain uses TRBV6-1 and TRBJ1-1; D remains ambiguous. Trimming removed 8 bases from V and 1 base from J, with 5 bases in between. The V gene's germline CDR1 is MNHNS and CDR2 SASEGT. The CDR3 is 11 amino acids. CDR3 in amino acids: CASSGNTEAFF. DNA for the CDR3: TGTGCCAGCTCAGGGAACACTGAAGCTTTCTTT.

This sequence joins TRBV7-2 and TRBJ2-1, with D tentatively TRBD1 or TRBD2 (5 bases each). Germline loops: CDR1 SGHTA, CDR2 FQGNSA. The ends were cut back, 5 bases at V and 4 bases at J, with 12 bases in the middle. The CDR3 is made up of 14 amino acids. CDR3 sequence (DNA): TGTGCCAGCAGCCCTGGGGGAACTTACAATGAGCAGTTCTTC. Amino acids: CASSPGGTYNEQFF.

This clone was seen a handful of times. The gene calls are TRBV6-1 and TRBJ1-5, with D possibly matching TRBD1 (5 bases). With 4 bases removed from V and 4 bases from J, the gap between germline ends came to 17 bases. The germline gives CDR1 MNHNS, CDR2 SASEGT. The CDR3 consists of 16 residues. The CDR3 region has the DNA TGTGCCAGCAGTGGTCCCCGGGACTGGGCGAATCAGCCCCAGCATTTT. Residues: CASSGPRDWANQPQHF.

This chain connects TRBV4-1 to TRBJ1-4; tentative D call: TRBD1 (5 bases). Germline loops: CDR1 MGHRA, CDR2 YSYEKL. The CDR3 has 15 amino acids. Trimming removed 4 bases from V and 7 bases from J, with 16 bases in between. The CDR3 protein is CASSPIGVGGEKLFF. In DNA, the CDR3 is TGCGCCAGCAGCCCGATAGGGGTCGGGGGTGAAAAACTGTTTTTT.

The chain is built from TRBV7-3 and TRBJ2-3; 11 bases fit TRBD2. V was clipped by 5 bases and J by 2 bases; unmatched bases: 6. The CDR3 length is 16 residues. Germline V gene sequence: CDR1 SGHTA, CDR2 FQGTGA. CDR3 nucleotides: TGTGCCAGCAGCCCCCGACTAGCGGGGCCCACAGATACGCAGTATTTT. Protein: CASSPRLAGPTDTQYF.

The CDR3 DNA sequence: TGTGCCAGCAGTGAAGAAAATCTGGCATTGAACTCCTACAATGAGCAGTTCTTC. Its protein is CASSEENLALNSYNEQFF. The rearrangement joins TRBV2 to TRBJ2-1; D is undetermined. Trimming removed 1 base from V and 0 bases from J, with 16 bases in between. CDR1 is SNHLY and CDR2 is FYNNEI in the germline V gene. This CDR3 spans 18 amino acids.

This clone occurred once. This chain joins TRBV18 and TRBJ1-3, with D perhaps matching TRBD1 (6 bases). The CDR3 consists of 16 residues. V was cut by 5 bases and J by 2 bases, with 16 bases left in between. In germline, CDR1 is KGHSH, CDR2 LQKENI. The CDR3 sequence is CASSSNYRDPGNTIYF. The CDR3 DNA is TGTGCCAGCTCATCAAACTACAGGGATCCTGGAAACACCATATATTTT.

The gene calls are TRBV18 and TRBJ2-5; TRBD2 aligns across 15 bases. Losses at the gene ends were 2 bases for V and 5 bases for J; bases not matched to a gene: 6. CDR1 and CDR2 from the germline V gene are KGHSH and LQKENI. CDR3 length: 17 amino acids. In DNA form, the CDR3 reads TGTGCCAGCTCACCAGGTCCGGGACTAGCGGGAGGTGAGACCCAGTACTTC. This codes for CASSPGPGLAGGETQYF.

V and J are TRBV24-1 and TRBJ2-7; D not certain. Trimming took off 6 bases at V and 3 bases at J, with 11 bases between the two ends. Looked up from germline, CDR1 is KGHDR and CDR2 is SFDVKD. The length of the CDR3 is 13 residues. The CDR3 nucleotides are TGTGCCACCAGTAGTGCCAGCAACTACGAGCAGTACTTC. As protein: CATSSASNYEQYF.

The chain combines TRBV29-1 with TRBJ2-3; TRBD2 agrees at 11 bases. Germline CDR1 and CDR2: SQVTM and ANQGSEA. This CDR3 contains 14 residues. The V and J ends lost 4 bases and 3 bases, in that order; junction bases with no gene match: 3. Here the CDR3 DNA reads TGCAGCGTTGTAACTAGCGGGAGAACAGATACGCAGTATTTT. As protein: CSVVTSGRTDTQYF.

This chain uses TRBV2 with TRBJ2-5, with no clear D. Trimming took 6 bases from V and 0 from J, leaving 11 bases between them. The germline V gene encodes CDR1 SNHLY and CDR2 FYNNEI. This CDR3 has 14 amino acids. The DNA for the CDR3 is TGTGCCAGCAGGGGTGCCACCTACCAAGAGACCCAGTACTTC. This gives the protein CASRGATYQETQYF.

This clone occurred a few times. This chain joins TRBV10-3 and TRBJ2-3; 8 positions agree with TRBD2. Germline trimming cut 0 bases from V and 6 bases from J; bases unmatched to any gene: 11. The CDR3 is made up of 17 amino acids. CDR1 and CDR2 from the germline V gene are ENHRY and SYGVKD. The CDR3 is CAISESRREVIFDTQYF. The CDR3 DNA is TGTGCCATCAGTGAGTCAAGGCGGGAGGTAATTTTCGATACGCAGTATTTT.

The chain links TRBV2 to TRBJ2-5, with D maybe TRBD2 (6 bases). Germline CDR1 SNHLY, CDR2 FYNNEI. The length of the CDR3 is 16 residues. V was pared by 6 bases and J by 4 bases, with 21 bases between. The CDR3 sequence is CASRGRVGKEGETQYF. In DNA form, the CDR3 reads TGTGCCAGCAGGGGGCGAGTCGGTAAGGAGGGAGAGACCCAGTACTTC.

In nucleotides, the CDR3 is TGTGCCAGCAGCAGGGACAGGGGGAACACTGAAGCTTTCTTT. Translating gives CASSRDRGNTEAFF. This rearrangement joins TRBV9 to TRBJ1-1; 10 bases fit TRBD1. CDR3 length: 14 residues. Unmatched junction bases numbered 1, after V lost 4 bases and J lost 1 base. Germline V gene data show CDR1 as SGDLS and CDR2 as YYNGEE.

V and J are TRBV4-3 and TRBJ2-1; TRBD2 matches 9 bases. The trim removed 1 base at V and 5 bases at J, leaving 9 bases unmatched. This CDR3 contains 17 residues. The germline V gene encodes CDR1 LGHNA and CDR2 YSLEER. CDR3 sequence (DNA): TGCGCCAGCAGCCAAGGCGCAGCGGGAGGCACTAACAATGAGCAGTTCTTC. Its protein is CASSQGAAGGTNNEQFF.

The rearrangement links TRBV27 to TRBJ2-6; D may be TRBD2 (7 bases). The V gene lost 3 bases and the J gene lost 2 bases, with 17 bases spanning the gap. This CDR3 is built from 18 residues. Germline CDR1 and CDR2: MNHEY and SMNVEV (reference sequence). The CDR3 region is CASSFLGGALAGANVLTF. The CDR3 nucleotides are TGTGCCAGCAGTTTTTTGGGGGGGGCACTGGCTGGGGCCAACGTCCTGACTTTC.

The chain combines TRBV14 with TRBJ2-1; D is undetermined. This CDR3 spans 17 amino acids. Germline loops: CDR1 SGHDN, CDR2 FVKESK. V was pared by 3 bases and J by 0 bases, with 15 bases between. The CDR3, as DNA: TGTGCCAGCAGCCATCTTCGGGCCGGAAGCTCCTACAATGAGCAGTTCTTC. It is translated as CASSHLRAGSSYNEQFF.

V gene TRBV9 combines with J gene TRBJ2-2, with D perhaps matching TRBD2 (6 bases). Trimming removed 0 bases at V and 9 bases at J, with 15 bases between. This CDR3 has 15 residues. Germline loops: CDR1 SGDLS, CDR2 YYNGEE. Here the CDR3 reads CASSVVAGGERELFF. Written as DNA, the CDR3 is TGTGCCAGCAGCGTAGTCGCTGGCGGGGAAAGGGAGCTGTTTTTT. The whole variable domain, filled in from reference TRBV9 and TRBJ2-2, reads DSGVTQTPKHLITATGQRVTLRCSPRSGDLSVYWYQQSLDQGLQFLIQYYNGEERAKGNILERFSAQQFPDLHSELNLSSLELGDSALYFCASSVVAGGERELFFGEGSRLTVL.

The rearrangement uses TRBV2 and TRBJ1-2; D may be TRBD1 (6 bases). V was shortened by 6 bases and J by 4 bases, with 15 bases between the two germline ends. The CDR3 is 14 amino acids. Germline CDR1 reads SNHLY; CDR2 reads FYNNEI. Here the CDR3 DNA reads TGTGCCAGCAGCCGGGACTTAGGGGGCTATGGCTACACCTTC. Translation: CASSRDLGGYGYTF. The full variable domain, in which reference TRBV2 and TRBJ1-2 provide the parts outside the CDR3, is EPEVTQTPSHQVTQMGQEVILRCVPISNHLYFYWYRQILGQKVEFLVSFYNNEISEKSEIFDDQFSVERPDGSNFTLKIRSTKLEDSAMYFCASSRDLGGYGYTFGSGTRLTVV.

This clone has just a few counts. The rearrangement links TRBV6-2 or TRBV6-3 to TRBJ2-2, with D tentatively TRBD2 (6 bases). This CDR3 contains 18 residues. The germline V gene encodes CDR1 MNHEY and CDR2 SVGEGT. V dropped 0 bases and J dropped 1 base, with 15 bases sitting between them. CDR3 nucleotides: TGTGCCAGCAGTTACTCTGCTAGCGCCTACATGAACACCGGGGAGCTGTTTTTT. Translation gives CASSYSASAYMNTGELFF.

The V gene is TRBV6-1, the J gene TRBJ2-7, with D unclear. CDR1 and CDR2 from the germline V gene are MNHNS and SASEGT. The CDR3 extends over 11 amino acids. With 2 bases removed from V and 9 bases from J, the gap between germline ends came to 8 bases. This chain's CDR3 is CASSEFVRQYF. The CDR3 bases are TGTGCCAGCAGTGAATTCGTTAGGCAGTACTTC.

J is TRBJ2-1 and V is TRBV25-1, with D perhaps matching TRBD1 or TRBD2 (5 bases each). V lost 1 base to trimming and J lost 10 bases, with 17 bases between them. Per the germline V gene, CDR1 is MGHDK and CDR2 is SYGVNS. There are 15 residues in the CDR3. In DNA form, the CDR3 reads TGTGCCAGCAGTGAATCCGGGACGGGCGGAGACGAGCAGTTCTTC. It is translated as CASSESGTGGDEQFF.

The genes are TRBV7-9 and TRBJ2-7, with D tentatively TRBD2 (6 bases). The CDR3 length is 13 residues. Per germline, CDR1 SEHNR and CDR2 FQNEAQ (reference sequence). The V end was cut by 0 bases, the J end by 6 bases, with 9 bases between. CDR3 sequence reads: CASSLAISGEQYF. The CDR3 nucleotides read TGTGCCAGCAGCTTAGCTATTAGCGGCGAGCAGTACTTC. Full variable domain (outside the CDR3, taken from reference TRBV7-9 and TRBJ2-7): DTGVSQNPRHKITKRGQNVTFRCDPISEHNRLYWYRQTLGQGPEFLTYFQNEAQLEKSRLLSDRFSAERPKGSFSTLEIQRTEQGDSAMYLCASSLAISGEQYFGPGTRLTVT.

V is TRBV19 and J is TRBJ1-4, with D perhaps matching TRBD1 (5 bases). V lost 6 bases to trimming and J lost 7 bases, with 18 bases between them. CDR3 length: 15 amino acids. Germline values: CDR1 LNHDA, CDR2 SQIVND (reference sequence). This chain's CDR3 is CASRSPATAGEKLFF. The CDR3 DNA reads TGTGCCAGTAGATCCCCGGCGACAGCGGGTGAAAAACTGTTTTTT.

In its sample, this clone was seen once. The rearrangement links TRBV11-2 to TRBJ1-2, with D unresolved. This CDR3 is built from 13 residues. Trimming took off 5 bases at V and 7 bases at J, with 14 bases between the two ends. The germline V gene encodes CDR1 SGHAT and CDR2 FQNNGV. The CDR3 DNA reads as TGTGCCAGCAGCCTAGGCGCTGAAGGTGGCTACACCTTC. This sequence encodes CASSLGAEGGYTF.

The chain combines TRBV27 with TRBJ1-6; D gene unclear. Trimming removed 7 bases from V and 0 bases from J, with 10 bases in between. The CDR3 is 15 amino acids. Looked up from germline, CDR1 is MNHEY and CDR2 is SMNVEV (reference sequence). CDR3 region: CASMAALSYNSPLHF. CDR3 bases: TGTGCCAGCATGGCAGCCCTCTCCTATAATTCACCCCTCCACTTT.